This passage covers 16 T cell receptor beta chains from one sample sequenced in a study of control samples from healthy donors and cancer patients. The protocol was immunoSEQ multiplex PCR, while the TCRdb copy is restricted to in-frame clones and leaves out a portion. The repertoire consists of tens of thousands of clones, with 85% to 90% occurring once and the leading ten covering 5.5% to 7%. The specimen sequenced was PBMCs. All receptors derive from a man in his 60s with colorectal cancer.

The chain uses TRBV7-2 and TRBJ2-5, with 8 bases fitting TRBD2. J was trimmed by 5 bases and V by 4 bases; bases with no gene match: 6. Germline CDR1 is SGHTA and CDR2 is FQGNSA. The CDR3 is 14 residues long. The CDR3 loop is CASSSREGLETQYF. CDR3 nucleotides: TGTGCCAGCAGCTCTCGGGAGGGATTGGAGACCCAGTACTTC.

This clone appeared a single time. J is TRBJ2-7 and V is TRBV27; TRBD2 matches at 10 bases. The J segment lost 0 bases and the V segment lost 6 bases, leaving 17 bases of the junction unmatched. The CDR3 is 19 residues long. CDR1 is MNHEY, CDR2 SMNVEV, per germline (reference sequence). The CDR3 sequence: CASSVRASGGNRYSYEQYF. CDR3 DNA sequence: TGTGCCAGCAGCGTAAGGGCTAGCGGGGGAAATAGATACTCCTACGAGCAGTACTTC.

The rearrangement uses TRBV19 and TRBJ2-7; unclear D gene. The CDR3 is made up of 15 amino acids. V shed 5 bases and J shed 3 bases, with 17 bases lying between them. Germline V gene lookup returns CDR1 LNHDA and CDR2 SQIVND (reference sequence). CDR3 residues: CASSVASSVGYEQYF. DNA for the CDR3: TGTGCCAGTAGTGTGGCAAGCTCAGTGGGCTACGAGCAGTACTTC.

This rearrangement joins TRBV5-4 to TRBJ1-4; perhaps TRBD1 as D (6 bases). The CDR3 covers 14 residues. Trimming shortened V by 4 bases and J by 8 bases, and 15 bases separated the two germline ends. Per germline, CDR1 SGHNT and CDR2 YYREEE (reference sequence). This CDR3 is CASSPQGTGEKLFF. As DNA, the CDR3 is TGTGCCAGCAGCCCGCAGGGGACGGGAGAAAAACTGTTTTTT.

The chain recombines TRBV7-2 with TRBJ1-2; D perhaps matches TRBD1 (6 bases). Deletions cut 0 bases from V and 8 bases from J, with 13 bases between. Per the germline V gene, CDR1 is SGHTA and CDR2 is FQGNSA. The length of the CDR3 is 14 residues. CDR3 sequence (DNA): TGTGCCAGCAGCTTAGCGATACAGGGTTGGGGCTACACCTTC. It codes for CASSLAIQGWGYTF.

The rearrangement joins TRBV16 to TRBJ1-6; D is ambiguous. The germline gives CDR1 KGHSY, CDR2 FQNENV. The ends were cut back, 4 bases at V and 8 bases at J, with 9 bases in the middle. The CDR3 loop spans 13 amino acids. CDR3 loop: CASSPQAYSPLHF. DNA of the CDR3: TGTGCCAGCAGCCCACAAGCGTATTCACCCCTCCACTTT.

This chain uses TRBV14 with TRBJ2-7, with TRBD2 matching over 13 bases. The CDR3 extends over 18 amino acids. Per germline, CDR1 SGHDN and CDR2 FVKESK. V was pared by 1 base and J by 0 bases, with 6 bases of the junction left unmatched. For the CDR3, the DNA is TGTGCCAGCAGCCAAGGCGGACTAGCGGGGGCCATCTCCTACGAGCAGTACTTC. Amino acids: CASSQGGLAGAISYEQYF.

The chain recombines TRBV12-3 or TRBV12-4 with TRBJ1-2, with D unclear. The CDR3 totals 11 residues. Between the trimmed V and J ends, which lost 5 bases and 8 bases, there was a span of 9 bases. CDR3: CASSNGGGYTF. CDR3 coding DNA: TGTGCCAGCAGTAACGGAGGAGGCTACACCTTC.

J is TRBJ1-2 and V is TRBV7-8; 9 bases fit TRBD1. The length of the CDR3 is 15 residues. The trim removed 4 bases at V and 4 bases at J, leaving 7 bases unmatched. Looked up from germline, CDR1 is SGHVS and CDR2 is FQNEAQ. The CDR3 region has the DNA TGTGCCAGCAGCTCCGTTGACAGGGGGGCCTATGGCTACACCTTC. Residues: CASSSVDRGAYGYTF.

The chain is built from TRBV5-1 and TRBJ2-3, with a possible D match to TRBD1 (6 bases). Germline V lookup: CDR1 SGHRS, CDR2 YFSETQ. CDR3 size: 15 residues. V was clipped by 1 base and J by 0 bases, with 9 bases between them. In nucleotides, the CDR3 is TGCGCCAGCAGCTTGTTTGGGACAAGCACAGATACGCAGTATTTT. Its translation is CASSLFGTSTDTQYF.

This sequence joins TRBV4-1 and TRBJ2-7; 9 positions agree with TRBD2. V lost 4 bases and J lost 4; bases outside the gene matches: 5. The CDR3 contains 14 residues. Germline V gene data show CDR1 as MGHRA and CDR2 as YSYEKL. The CDR3 DNA reads TGCGCCAGCAGCCTTAGCGGGGGTGGATACGAGCAGTACTTC. Its translation: CASSLSGGGYEQYF.

The rearrangement uses TRBV9 and TRBJ2-2; TRBD2 matches at 7 bases. The CDR3 loop spans 16 amino acids. Trimming took 0 bases from V and 4 from J; bases not matched to a gene: 6. Looked up from germline, CDR1 is SGDLS and CDR2 is YYNGEE. CDR3 nucleotides: TGTGCCAGCAGCGTAGCTCCGGGGGGAGTCACCGGGGAGCTGTTTTTT. Translating it yields CASSVAPGGVTGELFF.

The rearrangement joins TRBV27 to TRBJ2-3, with TRBD1 matching over 8 bases. This CDR3 has 14 residues. Trimming removed 5 bases from V and 5 bases from J; junction bases left unmatched: 6. Per the germline V gene, CDR1 is MNHEY and CDR2 is SMNVEV (reference sequence). CDR3 in DNA: TGTGCCAGCAGTCCCATGACAGGGGAAGATACGCAGTATTTT. Translated: CASSPMTGEDTQYF.

Here the CDR3 DNA reads TGTGCCAGCAGCCAACGGGGGGGGTCATCCAAAAACATTCAGTACTTC. Translated: CASSQRGGSSKNIQYF. This chain uses TRBV3-1 (or the pseudogene TRBV3-2) with TRBJ2-4, with 8 bases identical to TRBD2. Per germline, CDR1 LGHDT and CDR2 YNNKEL (reference sequence). The CDR3 contains 16 residues. Trimming removed 2 bases from V and 2 bases from J; junction bases left unmatched: 5.

The rearrangement joins TRBV6-6 to TRBJ1-1, with D unclear. V dropped 0 bases and J dropped 1 base, with 9 bases sitting between them. The length of the CDR3 is 15 residues. Germline values: CDR1 MNHNY, CDR2 SVGAGI (reference sequence). This CDR3 is CASSYSRQRNTEAFF. The DNA of the CDR3 is TGTGCCAGCAGTTACTCGAGGCAGAGGAACACTGAAGCTTTCTTT.

The rearrangement links TRBV18 to TRBJ1-4; no clear D gene. There are 13 residues in the CDR3. Per the germline V gene, CDR1 is KGHSH and CDR2 is LQKENI. The V and J ends lost 8 bases and 5 bases respectively, with 12 bases between them. The CDR3 nucleotides read TGTGCCAGCCGACTAGGGCAGAATGAAAAACTGTTTTTT. Residues: CASRLGQNEKLFF.